The 8 T cell receptor beta chains below come from one sample, sequenced in a study of early T cells in non-severe SARS-CoV-2 infection. TCRdb passed the 5' RACE reads through MiXCR, listing each CDR3 protein once. The sample carries about 50,000 distinct CDR3 sequences, around 13% recorded once. The sample was whole blood. The receptors come from an adult who was a healthcare worker with PCR-confirmed SARS-CoV-2 infection or an uninfected control (not recorded which).

A few counts support this clonotype. The gene calls are TRBV28 and TRBJ2-1, with D possibly matching TRBD2 (6 bases). The CDR3 is made up of 12 amino acids. Germline V lookup: CDR1 MDHEN, CDR2 SYDVKM. The germline V and J ends were trimmed by 9 bases and 5 bases, with 11 bases remaining between them. The CDR3 region is CASRDLHNEQFF. The CDR3 DNA reads as TGTGCCAGTAGGGACTTACACAATGAGCAGTTCTTC.

This clonotype was found many times. V and J are TRBV12-3 or TRBV12-4 and TRBJ2-2, with 7 positions matching TRBD1. The length of the CDR3 is 15 residues. The junction had 12 bases not matched to a gene; V was cut back by 6 bases and J by 8 bases. In DNA form, the CDR3 reads TGTGCCAGCAGACCGGACAGGCTCGAGGCGGGGGAGCTGTTTTTT. Its translation is CASRPDRLEAGELFF.

This clonotype has a count of ten or more. The chain has TRBV7-2 and TRBJ2-7; unclear D gene. V lost 1 base, J lost 0 bases, and 7 bases lay in between. The CDR3 sequence is 14 residues long. Germline values: CDR1 SGHTA, CDR2 FQGNSA. The CDR3 bases are TGTGCCAGCAGCTTAGACATCTTCTCCTACGAGCAGTACTTC. As protein: CASSLDIFSYEQYF.

This clonotype has ten or more counts. The gene calls are TRBV7-9 and TRBJ1-2, with D unresolved. The CDR3 loop spans 11 amino acids. Trimming pared 5 bases from V and 5 bases from J, leaving 6 bases between. Germline loops: CDR1 SEHNR, CDR2 FQNEAQ (reference sequence). CDR3 protein: CASSDEYGYTF. The CDR3 nucleotides are TGTGCCAGCAGCGACGAATATGGCTACACCTTC.

In this sample, this clonotype turned up many times. The DNA of the CDR3 is TGTGCCAGCAGTTTAGAAGGGACAGGCCGTCCTGAAGCTTTCTTT. Amino acids: CASSLEGTGRPEAFF. The chain is built from TRBV12-3 or TRBV12-4 and TRBJ1-1; 8 bases are shared with TRBD1. The CDR3 runs to 15 residues. Unmatched junction bases numbered 7, after V lost 1 base and J lost 6 bases.

This clonotype has at least ten counts. The chain uses TRBV12-3 or TRBV12-4 and TRBJ1-1; D ambiguous. The CDR3 spans 13 residues. V lost 6 bases and J lost 5, with 13 bases in between. CDR3 DNA sequence: TGTGCCAGCAGCCGCCCCGAAGGAACTGAAGCTTTCTTT. Translated: CASSRPEGTEAFF.

The chain has TRBV10-1 and TRBJ2-7; perhaps TRBD1 as D (6 bases). V shed 4 bases and J shed 7 bases, with 14 bases lying between them. Germline values: CDR1 WNHNN, CDR2 SYGVQD (reference sequence). CDR3 size: 13 residues. The CDR3 here is CASSGGQNLEQYF. The CDR3 DNA is TGCGCCAGCAGTGGCGGACAGAACCTGGAGCAGTACTTC.

In this sample, this clonotype turned up many times. For the CDR3, the DNA is TGTGCCAGCAGTCAGGATCCCCTTCAAATAGCGGGAAGCACAGATACGCAGTATTTT. This encodes CASSQDPLQIAGSTDTQYF. The V gene is TRBV28, the J gene TRBJ2-3; 8 bases match TRBD2. CDR1 is MDHEN and CDR2 is SYDVKM in the germline V gene. This CDR3 region has 19 residues. The J segment lost 0 bases and the V segment lost 5 bases, leaving 16 bases of the junction unmatched.